This T cell receptor (beta chain) was captured in a study of PD-1 blockade in classical Hodgkin lymphoma. Study details: The nivolumab dose that patients received was 3 mg/kg, given intravenously every 2 weeks. General study results and limits: Relative to healthy donors, newly diagnosed patients reportedly had lower baseline TCR diversity, which was reported as lower still in relapsed/refractory patients.

Produced via immunoSEQ multiplex PCR; TCRdb's table is partial and in-frame only. The table has around 60,000 clones, 88% seen once. Worth noting for this clone: No antigen is known for it.

V was cut by 4 bases and J by 5 bases, with 15 bases left in between. CDR3 length: 14 amino acids. Looked up from germline, CDR1 is SGHDT and CDR2 is YYEEEE. Every patient had relapsed following autologous stem cell transplantation, and cohorts differed in brentuximab vedotin exposure. Complete response, partial response or progressive disease was recorded as best response. The specimen comprised peripheral blood mononuclear cells (PBMCs), sampled before the second cycle of nivolumab. The chain carries TRBV5-6 and TRBJ2-5; D unclear. The receptor's source is a human donor with classical Hodgkin lymphoma. CDR3 sequence reads: CASSRLESWETQYF. CDR3 coding DNA: TGTGCCAGCAGCCGCTTAGAGTCCTGGGAGACCCAGTACTTC.